Described below is a single T cell receptor beta chain sequence and its context. This sample is drawn from a study of T cell responses to AZD1222 COVID-19 vaccine. This table comes from immunoSEQ multiplex PCR, and its TCRdb copy is limited to in-frame clones, with some not included. The sample has around 120,000 clones; 70% to 90% are singletons. This TCR was sampled from an adult in good health. Sequenced material: peripheral blood, taken on day 0 of AZD1222 vaccination.

The CDR3 here is CASSLAQGSGNTIYF. CDR3 DNA: TGCGCCAGCAGCTTGGCCCAGGGTTCTGGAAACACCATATATTTT. This rearrangement joins TRBV5-1 to TRBJ1-3; D is perhaps TRBD1 (5 bases). CDR3 length: 15 residues. Germline V gene data show CDR1 as SGHRS and CDR2 as YFSETQ. V gave up 0 bases and J gave up 1 base, with 8 bases separating them.